A single TCR beta chain is shown here with its context. The repertoire was sequenced with immunoSEQ multiplex PCR; TCRdb's copy has only in-frame clones and lacks some. The sample consists of about 50,000 clones, 70% to 85% of them appearing once. This specimen comes from a study of blood T cell repertoires in COVID-19. Study summary: Some COVID-19 samples were acute and others convalescent; all came from the United States, Italy and Spain.

Sample: peripheral blood. The TCR was taken from a man in his 70s with acute or convalescent COVID-19.

CDR3: CASRVPTGRYEQYF. The CDR3, as DNA: TGTGCCAGCAGAGTACCGACTGGGAGGTACGAGCAGTACTTC. The chain is built from TRBV6-5 and TRBJ2-7, with D possibly being TRBD2 (6 bases). V was cut by 6 bases and J by 4 bases, with 16 bases left in between. Per germline, CDR1 MNHEY and CDR2 SVGAGI. The CDR3 contains 14 residues.